The 15 T cell receptor beta chains given below trace back to one sample, sequenced in a study of beta chain features in type 1 diabetes. Expressed TCRB transcripts got sequenced, as all isolated RNA was reverse transcribed. Libraries were prepared by immunoSEQ multiplex PCR; TCRdb keeps only in-frame clonotypes and omits some of them. In the table there are about 150,000 clones, 10% of which are singletons. Specimen: naive CD4+ T cells from blood. The source of these receptors is a man aged 18-30 years in good health.

The rearrangement uses TRBV28 and TRBJ2-2, with D possibly being TRBD1 (6 bases). The germline CDR1 and CDR2 sequences are MDHEN and SYDVKM. V was clipped by 10 bases and J by 0 bases, with 15 bases between them. This CDR3 has 15 amino acids. CDR3 region: CAILPGTTNTGELFF. CDR3 nucleotides: TGTGCCATCCTCCCCGGGACAACGAACACCGGGGAGCTGTTTTTT.

This clone was counted between two and nine times. The CDR3 is CASSAIIWDRAEQYF. The CDR3 bases are TGTGCCAGCTCAGCGATAATATGGGACAGGGCCGAGCAGTACTTC. The J gene is TRBJ2-7, the V gene TRBV18, with 9 bases aligning to TRBD1. The CDR3 covers 15 residues. V lost 5 bases and J lost 6; bases outside the gene matches: 11. Germline CDR1 is KGHSH and CDR2 is LQKENI.

This clone was seen a few times. The V and J genes are TRBV7-9 and TRBJ2-7; perhaps TRBD1 as D (6 bases). This CDR3 is 15 amino acids long. Germline CDR1 SEHNR, CDR2 FQNEAQ (reference sequence). V gave up 6 bases and J gave up 0 bases, with 15 bases separating them. The CDR3 region is CASSNNRVNSYEQYF. CDR3 DNA: TGTGCCAGCAGTAACAACAGGGTTAACTCCTACGAGCAGTACTTC.

J is TRBJ1-2 and V is TRBV7-9; D is unclear. Germline CDR1 and CDR2: SEHNR and FQNEAQ (reference sequence). The CDR3 is made up of 14 amino acids. Trimming shortened V by 3 bases and J by 2 bases, and 10 bases separated the two germline ends. The CDR3 region is CASSFLALNYGYTF. Here the CDR3 DNA reads TGTGCCAGCAGCTTCCTCGCACTAAACTATGGCTACACCTTC.

This clone has a count of ten or more. The rearrangement uses TRBV7-2 and TRBJ2-7; D not certain. This CDR3 region has 14 residues. Per the germline V gene, CDR1 is SGHTA and CDR2 is FQGNSA. The V and J ends lost 5 bases and 0 bases respectively, with 11 bases between them. The CDR3 sequence is CASSPYESSYEQYF. As DNA, the CDR3 is TGTGCCAGCAGCCCATACGAGAGCTCCTACGAGCAGTACTTC.

The V and J genes are TRBV5-8 and TRBJ2-1; D is perhaps TRBD1 (7 bases). Germline values: CDR1 SGHTS, CDR2 YDEGEE. The CDR3 spans 16 residues. V gave up 3 bases and J gave up 2 bases, with 15 bases separating them. The chain's CDR3 is CASSSITGEAYNEQFF. The CDR3 nucleotides read TGTGCCAGCAGCTCTATAACAGGGGAGGCCTACAATGAGCAGTTCTTC.

This clone came up a few times. The CDR3 nucleotides are TGTGCCAGTAGCCTAGCGGGGGAAAACACCGGGGAGCTGTTTTTT. Translated: CASSLAGENTGELFF. The rearrangement uses TRBV19 and TRBJ2-2, with 10 bases lining up with TRBD2. The CDR3 has 15 residues. Germline loops: CDR1 LNHDA, CDR2 SQIVND (reference sequence). The ends lost 6 bases at V and 2 bases at J; junction bases unmatched: 3.

The chain employs TRBV5-1 and TRBJ2-1; TRBD2 matches at 15 bases. CDR3 length: 17 amino acids. The V gene's germline CDR1 is SGHRS and CDR2 YFSETQ. The ends lost 4 bases at V and 3 bases at J; junction bases unmatched: 5. The CDR3 loop is CASSTGTSGGHYNEQFF. CDR3 nucleotide sequence: TGCGCCAGCAGCACCGGGACTAGCGGGGGGCACTACAATGAGCAGTTCTTC.

This rearrangement joins TRBV7-2 to TRBJ1-5, with unresolved D. Deletions cut 2 bases from V and 4 bases from J, with 12 bases between. Germline V gene lookup returns CDR1 SGHTA and CDR2 FQGNSA. This CDR3 is 15 amino acids long. The CDR3 here is CASSLNFGGNQPQHF. DNA of the CDR3: TGTGCCAGCAGCTTAAATTTTGGCGGAAATCAGCCCCAGCATTTT.

This clone was seen a few times. This chain joins TRBV7-9 and TRBJ2-7, with no clear D. V lost 1 base, J lost 0 bases, and 4 bases lay in between. Germline assignment: CDR1 SEHNR and CDR2 FQNEAQ (reference sequence). This CDR3 comprises 13 residues. The CDR3 DNA is TGTGCCAGCAGCTTAGGTCGCTCCTACGAGCAGTACTTC. Its protein is CASSLGRSYEQYF.

In its sample, this clone was seen a few times. The V call is TRBV5-5, the J call TRBJ2-7, with a weak D call TRBD2 (5 bases). From germline, CDR1 is SGHKS and CDR2 YYEKEE (reference sequence). The CDR3 sequence is 14 residues long. V shed 2 bases and J shed 0 bases, with 9 bases lying between them. The CDR3 here is CASSLEGYSYEQYF. In DNA, the CDR3 is TGTGCCAGCAGCTTAGAGGGTTACTCCTACGAGCAGTACTTC.

A few counts support this clone. V is TRBV30 and J is TRBJ2-2; 10 bases agree with TRBD1. CDR3 length equals 15 residues. Germline V gene lookup returns CDR1 GTSNPN and CDR2 SVGIG (reference sequence). The J segment lost 2 bases and the V segment lost 4 bases, leaving 4 bases of the junction unmatched. The CDR3 sequence: CAWKLTGGNTGELFF. The CDR3 DNA sequence: TGTGCCTGGAAGTTGACAGGGGGCAACACCGGGGAGCTGTTTTTT. Drawing the rest from reference TRBV30 and TRBJ2-2, the complete variable domain is SQTIHQWPATLVQPVGSPLSLECTVEGTSNPNLYWYRQAAGRGLQLLFYSVGIGQISSEVPQNLSASRPQDRQFILSSKKLLLSDSGFYLCAWKLTGGNTGELFFGEGSRLTVL.

CDR3 nucleotides: TGTGCCAGCAAAGGGCTAGCGGGGGGGTACAATGAGCAGTTCTTC. It is translated as CASKGLAGGYNEQFF. This chain connects TRBV6-5 to TRBJ2-1; 12 bases are a match to TRBD2. Trimming cost V 7 bases and J 4 bases; bases outside gene matches: 5. Germline values: CDR1 MNHEY, CDR2 SVGAGI. The CDR3 runs to 15 residues.

This clone was seen only a few times. This rearrangement joins TRBV4-2 to TRBJ2-3, with a possible D match to TRBD2 (6 bases). The CDR3 extends over 14 amino acids. Trimming removed 5 bases from V and 1 base from J, with 10 bases in between. Germline V lookup: CDR1 LGHNA, CDR2 YNFKEQ. The CDR3 region is CASSFGTRTDTQYF. The CDR3 DNA is TGTGCCAGCAGCTTCGGGACTCGCACAGATACGCAGTATTTT.

The gene calls are TRBV6-5 and TRBJ1-3, with TRBD1 identical over 9 bases. V shed 4 bases, J shed 3 bases, and the junction held 4 bases outside the gene matches. The length of the CDR3 is 15 residues. The germline V gene has CDR1 MNHEY and CDR2 SVGAGI. CDR3 DNA sequence: TGTGCCAGCAGTTTCCGGGACAGGGTTGGAAACACCATATATTTT. Translation gives CASSFRDRVGNTIYF.